These T cell receptor beta chains were read from a single sample in a study of vaccination and CD4 T cells after COVID-19. TCRdb fed the PCR reads into MiXCR, producing one record per CDR3 protein. Of approximately 17,000 distinct CDR3 sequences listed, about 54% are singletons. Antigens for these TCRs are unknown. The specimen sequenced was CD4+ T cells from blood, cultured in vitro. These receptors originate from a human donor who had recovered from COVID-19. The CDR3 runs from the conserved cysteine through the conserved F or W. A D gene is named only where the DNA matches it firmly. Expanded clones get a size class; other rows say once, few or many, or leave the size out.

>NA|TRBV20-1|TRBJ1-1|NA
TGCAGTGCTAGAGCGGGTGCCTTCACTGAAGCTTTCTTT
CSARAGAFTEAFF
>NA|TRBV5-4|TRBJ1-6|TRBD1
TGTGCCAGCAGTCGGAGGACAGGGGGCGATTCACCCCTCCACTTT
CASSRRTGGDSPLHF
>few|TRBV30|TRBJ1-6|NA
TGTGCCTGGACACCGGGGCCCTTTCGTTACTATAATTCACCCCTCCACTTT
CAWTPGPFRYYNSPLHF
>NA|TRBV29-1|TRBJ1-1|NA
TGCAGCGCCGGGACAATAGCTTTCTTT
CSAGTIAFF
>NA|TRBV5-1|TRBJ1-5|TRBD1
TGCGCCAGCAGCCTCGCACCACTCGGACAGGGTAGTAGCAATCAGCCCCAGCATTTT
CASSLAPLGQGSSNQPQHF
>few|TRBV20-1|TRBJ2-3|TRBD2
TGCAGTGCCGTGTCGGCGGGGGGTACAGATACGCAGTATTTT
CSAVSAGGTDTQYF
>NA|TRBV6-1|TRBJ2-1|NA
TGTGCCAGCAGTCCACCGGGCCGCAAACAGTTCTTC
CASSPPGRKQFF
>NA|TRBV10-3|TRBJ1-1|NA
TGTGCCATCAGTGATCAGGGGAACACTGAAGCTTTCTTT
CAISDQGNTEAFF
>NA|TRBV5-4|TRBJ2-7|NA
TGTGCCAGCAGCCCACTCGGGACGGGACCCTTCTACGAGCAGTACTTC
CASSPLGTGPFYEQYF
>NA|TRBV7-8|TRBJ2-1|TRBD2
TGTGCCAGCAGCTCCCTACTTAGAGCGGGAGTGTCCTACAATGAGCAGTTCTTC
CASSSLLRAGVSYNEQFF
>once|TRBV18|TRBJ2-7|TRBD1
TGTGCCAGCTCACCATCATTTACAGGGGGCGAGCAGTACTTC
CASSPSFTGGEQYF
>NA|TRBV5-4|TRBJ1-2|NA
TGTGCCAGCAGCTTGAAGTTTGCTAACTATGGCTACACCTTC
CASSLKFANYGYTF
>NA|TRBV6-1|TRBJ2-7|TRBD2
TGTGCCAGCAGTGAAAGGGCTAGCGGAATTTCCTACGAGCAGTACTTC
CASSERASGISYEQYF
>NA|TRBV7-9|TRBJ1-1|NA
TGTGCCAGCAGCGAACAGGGTGTCAACACTGAAGCTTTCTTT
CASSEQGVNTEAFF
>few|TRBV6-1|TRBJ1-5|NA
TGTGCCAGCAGCGAGGGAGCTCATAGCAATCAGCCCCAGCATTTT
CASSEGAHSNQPQHF
>few|TRBV6-1|TRBJ2-2|TRBD2
TGTGCCAGCAGACCTAGCGGGGGGAACACCGGGGAGCTGTTTTTT
CASRPSGGNTGELFF
>NA|TRBV10-3|TRBJ2-3|NA
TGTGCCATCAGTGGAGGGACCCAGTTCGGAGATACGCAGTATTTT
CAISGGTQFGDTQYF
>NA|TRBV5-5|TRBJ1-2|NA
TGTGCCAGCAGGAATACAGAATATGGCTACACCTTC
CASRNTEYGYTF
>NA|TRBV6-1|TRBJ1-1|NA
TGTGCCAGCAGCCGAGGACAGCACACTGAAGCTTTCTTT
CASSRGQHTEAFF
>few|TRBV20-1|TRBJ2-1|TRBD2
TGCAGTGCTTCCCTTAGCGGGGCCCGCAATGAGCAGTTCTTC
CSASLSGARNEQFF
>NA|TRBV7-9|TRBJ2-3|NA
TGTGCCAGCAGCTTACAGGGTAGCCGAGATACGCAGTATTTT
CASSLQGSRDTQYF
>once|TRBV19|TRBJ2-2|TRBD2
TGTGCCAGTAGTATCAATAGCGGGCCCGGGGAGCTGTTTTTT
CASSINSGPGELFF